This T cell receptor (beta chain) was observed in a study of control samples from healthy donors and cancer patients (dated by TCRdb to 2018 to 2021). Library generation was performed with the immunoSEQ multiplex PCR assay. TCRdb's version of the immuneACCESS table is confined to in-frame rearrangements and falls short of the full clone set. An unresolved V gene accounts for under half of the shortfall where checked; the remainder is of unknown origin. In this sample the table shows about 150,000 clones, approximately 93% of which occur a single time. The top ten hold roughly 6.2% of the sample. Turning to this clone: The target of this receptor is not known. Base qualities are not recorded, but no much larger clone differs from it by a single base.

V and J are truncated by 1 base and 4 bases respectively, leaving an intervening sequence of 13 bases. Per the germline V gene, SGHAT is the CDR1 and FQNNGV is the CDR2. The CDR3 contains 16 residues, cysteine and phenylalanine counted. The DNA shown is the 48-base CDR3, in frame from base 1. This sequence originates from a man between 18 and 29 years old in good health. The rearranged segments are TRBV11-2 and TRBJ1-4; TRBD1 is possibly the D segment (6 matching bases). The sample taken for sequencing was blood. At the DNA level, the sequence is TGTGCCAGCAGCTTAGTTTGGACAGCCAGTAATGAAAAACTGTTTTTT. Its translation reads: CASSLVWTASNEKLFF.